A single sample is the source of the 12 T cell receptor beta chains below, sequenced in a study of T-cell memory formation after mild COVID-19. TCRdb reprocessed the 5' RACE reads via MiXCR and lists one record per CDR3 protein. The table lists approximately 230,000 distinct CDR3 sequences, 16% of them singletons. The sample consisted of PBMCs or a T cell subset sorted from them (not recorded which). These TCRs come from a man aged 18 to 35 who had mild COVID-19 (a few samples of this study predate the infection). Cell type and time point are not known.

This clonotype was counted between two and nine times. The chain combines TRBV4-1 with TRBJ1-4, with D maybe TRBD1 (6 bases). Germline V gene data show CDR1 as MGHRA and CDR2 as YSYEKL. The ends were cut back, 4 bases at V and 5 bases at J, with 14 bases in the middle. CDR3 length equals 15 residues. CDR3 residues: CASSPRQVPNEKLFF. The CDR3 nucleotides are TGCGCCAGCAGCCCTCGACAGGTACCGAATGAAAAACTGTTTTTT.

The rearrangement links TRBV6-6 to TRBJ1-3, with a possible D match to TRBD1 (6 bases). Trimming shortened V by 6 bases and J by 0 bases, and 15 bases separated the two germline ends. CDR1 is MNHNY and CDR2 is SVGAGI in the germline V gene (reference sequence). The CDR3 is made up of 16 amino acids. CDR3 DNA: TGTGCCAGCAGACCACAGGGCTCCTTCTCTGGAAACACCATATATTTT. Translation gives CASRPQGSFSGNTIYF.

The table lists this clonotype with a few counts. The chain employs TRBV12-3 or TRBV12-4 and TRBJ2-2; 7 bases fit TRBD2. The V and J ends lost 6 bases and 0 bases, in that order; junction bases with no gene match: 7. The CDR3 has 16 amino acids. The CDR3 loop is CASSPMAGANTGELFF. DNA of the CDR3: TGTGCCAGCAGCCCCATGGCGGGGGCGAACACCGGGGAGCTGTTTTTT.

This chain connects TRBV7-2 to TRBJ2-1; D may match TRBD1 or TRBD2 (5 bases each). The germline CDR1 and CDR2 sequences are SGHTA and FQGNSA. Trimming took 6 bases from V and 4 from J, leaving 13 bases between them. The CDR3 is 14 residues long. The CDR3 sequence is CASRSQGPYNEQFF. Written as DNA, the CDR3 is TGTGCCAGCAGATCCCAGGGACCGTACAATGAGCAGTTCTTC. Supplemented by reference TRBV7-2 and TRBJ2-1, the full variable domain reads GAGVSQSPSNKVTEKGKDVELRCDPISGHTALYWYRQSLGQGLEFLIYFQGNSAPDKSGLPSDRFSAERTGGSVSTLTIQRTQQEDSAVYLCASRSQGPYNEQFFGPGTRLTVL.

V and J are TRBV6-2 or TRBV6-3 and TRBJ1-2, with unresolved D. Germline assignment: CDR1 MNHEY and CDR2 SVGEGT. V was clipped by 0 bases and J by 1 base, with 12 bases between them. The CDR3 consists of 16 residues. The CDR3 loop is CASSYSIGEINYGYTF. The CDR3 bases are TGTGCCAGCAGTTACTCGATTGGAGAAATTAACTATGGCTACACCTTC.

This clonotype was seen only a few times. The rearrangement uses TRBV20-1 and TRBJ2-3; 9 bases fit TRBD2. Germline V gene sequence: CDR1 DFQATT, CDR2 SNEGSKA (reference sequence). V shed 4 bases and J 2 bases; nucleotides not matched to a gene: 4. CDR3 length: 14 residues. For the CDR3, the DNA is TGCAGTGCTAACGCGGGGGGGAACACAGATACGCAGTATTTT. Its protein product is CSANAGGNTDTQYF.

This clonotype has more than one count but fewer than ten. CDR3 DNA sequence: TGTGCCAGCTCATCTCAGGGATCGACCTACAATGAGCAGTTCTTC. Protein product: CASSSQGSTYNEQFF. The chain is built from TRBV18 and TRBJ2-1, with TRBD1 as a possible D gene (5 bases). V lost 5 bases, J lost 2 bases, and 13 bases lay in between. From germline, CDR1 is KGHSH and CDR2 LQKENI. The CDR3 is 15 residues long.

The J gene is TRBJ1-1, the V gene TRBV7-2; D is uncertain. In germline, CDR1 is SGHTA, CDR2 FQGNSA. V lost 1 base to trimming and J lost 0 bases, with 9 bases between them. This CDR3 contains 15 residues. The CDR3 DNA follows: TGTGCCAGCAGCTTAGTAGGCAGCATGAACACTGAAGCTTTCTTT. Residues: CASSLVGSMNTEAFF.

This clonotype was counted only a few times. This rearrangement joins TRBV7-2 to TRBJ2-7; 12 bases agree with TRBD2. This CDR3 has 16 amino acids. The V segment lost 0 bases and the J segment 3 bases; nucleotides outside the gene matches: 3. Per the germline V gene, CDR1 is SGHTA and CDR2 is FQGNSA. The CDR3 here is CASSLAASGGDYEQYF. The CDR3 DNA reads TGTGCCAGCAGCTTAGCCGCTAGCGGGGGGGACTACGAGCAGTACTTC.

The gene calls are TRBV4-3 and TRBJ1-3; D might be TRBD1 (5 bases). Germline V lookup: CDR1 LGHNA, CDR2 YSLEER. Between the trimmed V and J ends, which lost 0 bases and 0 bases, there was a span of 12 bases. The CDR3 totals 17 residues. The CDR3 nucleotides are TGCGCCAGCAGCCAAGAACCCACGGGGGTCTCTGGAAACACCATATATTTT. Translated, it gives CASSQEPTGVSGNTIYF.

The chain has TRBV5-1 and TRBJ2-1; TRBD2 matches at 10 bases. J was trimmed by 7 bases and V by 0 bases; bases with no gene match: 13. The CDR3 has 18 residues. Germline V gene data show CDR1 as SGHRS and CDR2 as YFSETQ. The CDR3 here is CASSLALASGGAVNEQFF. The CDR3 DNA reads as TGCGCCAGCAGCTTGGCCTTAGCGAGCGGGGGGGCCGTGAATGAGCAGTTCTTC. The variable domain in full, completed from reference TRBV5-1 and TRBJ2-1, reads KAGVTQTPRYLIKTRGQQVTLSCSPISGHRSVSWYQQTPGQGLQFLFEYFSETQRNKGNFPGRFSGRQFSNSRSEMNVSTLELGDSALYLCASSLALASGGAVNEQFFGPGTRLTVL.

The CDR3 nucleotides read TGTGCCAGCTCACCTGCACTTGTGACCCAAGAGACCCAGTACTTC. Amino acid sequence: CASSPALVTQETQYF. The chain couples TRBV18 to TRBJ2-5; D not resolved. Trimming left V 3 bases short and J 1 base short, with 12 bases between. The germline V gene encodes CDR1 KGHSH and CDR2 LQKENI. This CDR3 comprises 15 residues.